One sample yielded the 10 T cell receptor beta chains listed below, sequenced in a study of blood T cell repertoires in COVID-19. Method: immunoSEQ multiplex PCR; TCRdb's copy keeps in-frame clones and lacks some. This repertoire shows over 600,000 clones, 70% to 90% found once; its top ten account for about 0.24%. Specimen: peripheral blood. Receptor source: a woman aged 18-29 years with acute or convalescent COVID-19.

The V and J genes are TRBV7-9 and TRBJ1-2; 7 nucleotides match TRBD1. The V segment lost 6 bases and the J segment 6 bases; nucleotides outside the gene matches: 16. CDR1 SEHNR and CDR2 FQNEAQ come from the germline V gene (reference sequence). This CDR3 spans 16 amino acids. Here the CDR3 DNA reads TGTGCCAGCAGACCATCCCCGGGACAGACACCCGATGGCTACACCTTC. It translates to CASRPSPGQTPDGYTF.

The rearrangement uses TRBV6-6 and TRBJ1-6; 7 positions match TRBD1. Trimming removed 5 bases from V and 0 bases from J; junction bases left unmatched: 4. Germline V lookup: CDR1 MNHNY, CDR2 SVGAGI (reference sequence). The CDR3 is made up of 16 amino acids. The CDR3 protein is CASSQGGPSYNSPLHF. The CDR3 bases are TGTGCCAGCAGTCAAGGGGGCCCCTCCTATAATTCACCCCTCCACTTT.

V and J are TRBV29-1 and TRBJ1-1, with D hard to call. The CDR3 runs to 12 residues. V was trimmed by 1 base and J by 5 bases, leaving 8 bases between them. Germline loops: CDR1 SQVTM, CDR2 ANQGSEA. The CDR3 nucleotides read TGCAGCGTTGAAGGCAGGAGGACTGAAGCTTTCTTT. This translates into CSVEGRRTEAFF.

The CDR3 DNA reads TGCGCCAGCAGTGAGTTAGAGGGACAGGGGATAGACATTCAGTACTTC. It encodes CASSELEGQGIDIQYF. This sequence joins TRBV10-1 and TRBJ2-4, with 10 bases matching TRBD1. Trimming took 1 base from V and 8 from J; bases not matched to a gene: 8. The CDR3 is 16 residues long. Germline-derived CDR1 and CDR2 are WNHNN and SYGVQD (reference sequence).

The chain carries TRBV10-3 and TRBJ2-2; the D gene is possibly TRBD2 (5 bases). The CDR3 covers 15 residues. The germline gives CDR1 ENHRY, CDR2 SYGVKD. V was pared by 2 bases and J by 4 bases, with 11 bases between. CDR3 sequence reads: CAISERTSGTGELFF. In nucleotides, the CDR3 is TGTGCCATCAGTGAGAGGACTTCGGGCACCGGGGAGCTGTTTTTT.

This chain connects TRBV11-2 to TRBJ2-1; possibly TRBD2 for D (5 bases). This CDR3 comprises 13 residues. Deletions cut 5 bases from V and 7 bases from J, with 12 bases between. Germline V gene lookup returns CDR1 SGHAT and CDR2 FQNNGV. CDR3 protein: CASSPSRGNEQFF. The CDR3 nucleotides are TGTGCCAGCAGCCCCTCCCGGGGAAATGAGCAGTTCTTC.

This sequence joins TRBV4-1 and TRBJ2-5; weak D call: TRBD2 (7 bases). V lost 0 bases to trimming and J lost 5 bases, with 22 bases between them. Looked up from germline, CDR1 is MGHRA and CDR2 is YSYEKL. The CDR3 contains 18 residues. In nucleotides, the CDR3 is TGCGCCAGCAGCCAAGACGGGGCCAAAAAGGGGGGGCCCGAGACCCAGTACTTC. It specifies CASSQDGAKKGGPETQYF.

The chain is built from TRBV7-3 and TRBJ1-1, with D maybe TRBD1 (5 bases). The CDR3 has 14 residues. CDR1 is SGHTA, CDR2 FQGTGA, per germline. V was pared by 2 bases and J by 1 base, with 8 bases between. In DNA form, the CDR3 reads TGTGCCAGCAGCTTAGGACATAGGAACACTGAAGCTTTCTTT. Encoded protein: CASSLGHRNTEAFF.

V usage is TRBV24-1 and J usage is TRBJ1-1, with 8 bases that match TRBD1. This CDR3 is 13 amino acids long. Germline trimming cut 8 bases from V and 3 bases from J; bases unmatched to any gene: 4. Germline V gives CDR1 KGHDR, CDR2 SFDVKD. The CDR3 sequence: CATTTGADTEAFF. The DNA of the CDR3 is TGTGCCACCACGACAGGGGCGGACACTGAAGCTTTCTTT.

The CDR3, as DNA: TGTGCCAGCAGTGAGGGTGTAGGACTTCAGCCCCAGCATTTT. Its translation is CASSEGVGLQPQHF. The V gene is TRBV6-4, the J gene TRBJ1-5; D call uncertain. The CDR3 length is 14 residues. V dropped 3 bases and J dropped 6 bases, with 12 bases sitting between them. Germline values: CDR1 MRHNA, CDR2 SNTAGT.